A selection of T cell receptor beta chains follows, all from one sample in a study of blood T cells in healthy people across ages. Using its own MiXCR run on the 5' RACE reads, TCRdb lists one record per CDR3 protein. The sample has about 640,000 distinct CDR3 sequences; approximately 40% are singletons. Specimen: blood. The receptors come from a man aged 80 or over in good health. CDR3s leave out the opening cysteine and the closing phenylalanine or tryptophan. The order of the fields is J gene, V gene, CDR3 protein.

J gene: TRBJ1-1; V gene: TRBV6-2/TRBV6-3; CDR3 protein: ASSTGRRIMNTEAF
J gene: TRBJ2-2; V gene: TRBV12-3/TRBV12-4; CDR3 protein: ASRRTSGSSGELF
J gene: TRBJ2-1; V gene: TRBV18; CDR3 protein: ASSPPSSRGGEQF
J gene: TRBJ2-1; V gene: TRBV6-5; CDR3 protein: ASRSWSSYNEQF
J gene: TRBJ2-1; V gene: TRBV9; CDR3 protein: ASDKGVSSHEQF
J gene: NA; V gene: TRBV19; CDR3 protein: ASSIGEVYEQY
J gene: TRBJ2-5; V gene: TRBV20-1; CDR3 protein: SAEAGTGVQETQY
J gene: TRBJ2-1; V gene: TRBV5-6; CDR3 protein: ASSLRGTGTSDEQF
J gene: TRBJ2-3; V gene: TRBV9; CDR3 protein: ASSVRTSGEVGSTDTQY
J gene: TRBJ2-3; V gene: TRBV10-1; CDR3 protein: ASSEWTSGTDTQY
J gene: TRBJ1-2; V gene: TRBV29-1; CDR3 protein: SVVGGSGSHGYT
J gene: TRBJ2-4; V gene: TRBV3-1; CDR3 protein: ASSQVGQLAKNIQY
J gene: TRBJ2-1; V gene: TRBV10-2; CDR3 protein: ASRQGATDEQF
J gene: TRBJ2-7; V gene: TRBV20-1; CDR3 protein: SAIKRGGLYEQY
J gene: TRBJ2-7; V gene: TRBV6-1; CDR3 protein: ASSVGSGDEQY
J gene: NA; V gene: TRBV12-3/TRBV12-4; CDR3 protein: ASRFLDYNEQY
J gene: TRBJ2-4; V gene: TRBV10-3; CDR3 protein: AISESGYSKNIQY
J gene: TRBJ1-2; V gene: TRBV29-1; CDR3 protein: SVEDRGVDYGYT
J gene: TRBJ2-5; V gene: TRBV9; CDR3 protein: ASSRGQDETQY
J gene: TRBJ2-1; V gene: TRBV7-2; CDR3 protein: ASSSRTGGAWNEQF
J gene: TRBJ2-4; V gene: TRBV13; CDR3 protein: ASSLGSSGQLVKNIQY
J gene: TRBJ1-2; V gene: TRBV7-2; CDR3 protein: ASSSYRPPGGYT
J gene: TRBJ2-7; V gene: TRBV4-2; CDR3 protein: ASSRISTGSSYEQY
J gene: TRBJ1-5; V gene: TRBV6-2/TRBV6-3; CDR3 protein: ASSSRTDYFSNQPQH
J gene: NA; V gene: TRBV7-2; CDR3 protein: ASSLGTRGYEQY
J gene: TRBJ2-3; V gene: TRBV4-3; CDR3 protein: ASSQDRMGLAGLTDTQY
J gene: TRBJ2-5; V gene: TRBV18; CDR3 protein: ASSPRKQETQY
J gene: TRBJ2-7; V gene: TRBV28; CDR3 protein: ASRPTGSVGRKEQY
J gene: TRBJ2-1; V gene: TRBV2; CDR3 protein: ASPASGTMVYNEQF
J gene: TRBJ2-3; V gene: TRBV7-2; CDR3 protein: ASSLAGSDTQY
J gene: TRBJ1-2; V gene: TRBV6-2/TRBV6-3; CDR3 protein: ASSPGQPIYGYT
J gene: NA; V gene: TRBV18; CDR3 protein: ASTRGIQETQY
J gene: TRBJ2-1; V gene: TRBV5-5; CDR3 protein: ASSFRGFPSRDEQF
J gene: TRBJ2-5; V gene: TRBV5-1; CDR3 protein: ASSFSWNQETQY
J gene: TRBJ2-2; V gene: TRBV9; CDR3 protein: ASSHPGADTGELF
J gene: TRBJ2-1; V gene: TRBV20-1; CDR3 protein: SASEGSNNEQF
J gene: TRBJ2-1; V gene: TRBV11-2; CDR3 protein: ASSLRTGVGYNEQF
J gene: TRBJ2-5; V gene: TRBV12-3/TRBV12-4; CDR3 protein: ASRPTGTTRETQY
J gene: TRBJ2-3; V gene: TRBV7-2; CDR3 protein: ASSLGLDYRSGTDTQY
J gene: TRBJ1-5; V gene: TRBV7-2; CDR3 protein: ARSLDRDQPQH